Listed below are T cell receptor beta chains from one sample, sequenced in a study of CD8 T cells in ankylosing spondylitis. MiXCR, run by TCRdb on the 5' RACE reads, gives a single entry per CDR3 protein. The repertoire consists of about 480,000 distinct CDR3 sequences, with approximately 17% occurring once and the leading ten covering 1%. Source material: blood, either unsorted or a sorted T cell fraction (not recorded which). The source of these receptors is a male donor with ankylosing spondylitis. The CDR3 runs from the conserved cysteine through the conserved F or W. A D gene is named only where the DNA matches it firmly. Rows may omit the clone size; those that give it use once, few, many or a size class.

TRBJ2-2 TRBV20-1 NA TRBD2 CSAGDGGAANTGELFF TGCAGTGCTGGGGACGGGGGGGCGGCGAACACCGGGGAGCTGTTTTTT
TRBJ1-2 TRBV3-1 many NA CASSQGGGYTF TGTGCCAGCAGCCAAGGAGGAGGCTACACCTTC
TRBJ2-7 TRBV20-1 few TRBD2 CSAPGGQAGTSYYEQYF TGCAGTGCGCCTGGGGGGCAGGCCGGGACTAGTTACTACGAGCAGTACTTC
TRBJ1-6 TRBV30 once NA CAWSPGSSYNSPLHF TGTGCCTGGAGCCCCGGGAGCTCCTATAATTCACCCCTCCACTTT
TRBJ1-4 TRBV7-6 NA NA CASSLVGLANEKLFF TGTGCCAGCAGCTTAGTGGGGTTGGCTAATGAAAAACTGTTTTTT
TRBJ1-1 TRBV19 NA NA CASSTPGDVGTEAFF TGTGCCAGTAGTACGCCGGGGGATGTTGGCACTGAAGCTTTCTTT
TRBJ1-1 TRBV5-1 few TRBD1 CASSSSGGWTEAFF TGCGCCAGCAGCTCCTCAGGGGGTTGGACTGAAGCTTTCTTT
TRBJ1-2 TRBV12-3/TRBV12-4 many TRBD1 CASTPTGTHRGYTF TGTGCCAGCACCCCGACAGGGACACACAGGGGCTACACCTTC
TRBJ1-1 TRBV27 few NA CASSLNRWGNTEAFF TGTGCCAGCAGTTTAAACCGATGGGGAAACACTGAAGCTTTCTTT
TRBJ2-1 TRBV24-1 many TRBD2 CATSDFGGVGRNEQFF TGTGCCACCAGTGATTTCGGCGGTGTCGGGAGGAATGAGCAGTTCTTC
TRBJ2-1 TRBV10-3 NA NA CAISELRLLIGGEQFF TGTGCCATCAGTGAGCTTCGACTACTAATTGGAGGCGAGCAGTTCTTC
TRBJ1-5 TRBV20-1 NA NA CSARDLGPLSNQPQHF TGCAGTGCTAGAGATCTGGGACCCCTTAGCAATCAGCCCCAGCATTTT
TRBJ2-5 TRBV6-6 NA NA CASKEGYQETQYF TGTGCCAGCAAAGAGGGGTACCAAGAGACCCAGTACTTC
TRBJ1-5 TRBV28 NA NA CASSSPPNQPQHF TGTGCCAGCAGTTCGCCACCCAATCAGCCCCAGCATTTT
TRBJ1-2 TRBV12-3/TRBV12-4 few NA CASSPAGQNYGYTF TGTGCCAGCAGTCCGGCAGGGCAAAACTATGGCTACACCTTC
TRBJ2-7 TRBV20-1 few NA CSAKESSYEQYF TGCAGTGCTAAGGAAAGCTCCTACGAGCAGTACTTC
TRBJ2-5 TRBV11-2 NA NA CASSLAHVQTQYF TGTGCCAGCAGCTTAGCCCATGTGCAGACCCAGTACTTC
TRBJ2-7 TRBV19 NA NA CASSLRMTRGNEQYF TGTGCCAGTAGCCTCAGGATGACGCGAGGTAACGAGCAGTACTTC
TRBJ2-1 TRBV28 NA NA CASSPDSLGSEQFF TGTGCCAGCAGCCCGGACTCGCTCGGGTCGGAGCAGTTCTTC
TRBJ1-2 TRBV28 NA NA CASSQTQSRLFF TGTGCCAGCAGTCAGACCCAAAGTCGTCTCTTCTTC
TRBJ2-3 TRBV25-1 NA NA CASSEGAGQATDTQYF TGTGCCAGCAGTGAAGGCGCAGGGCAAGCTACAGATACGCAGTATTTT
TRBJ1-4 TRBV11-2 NA NA CASSLVGRANEKLFF TGTGCCAGCAGCCTTGTAGGGAGGGCTAATGAAAAACTGTTTTTT
TRBJ1-2 TRBV7-2 few NA CASAKGGSYGYTF TGTGCCAGCGCGAAGGGGGGAAGCTATGGCTACACCTTC
TRBJ2-1 TRBV4-1 NA TRBD2 CASSQELAGGTNLEQFF TGCGCCAGCAGCCAAGAACTAGCGGGGGGAACTAACCTTGAGCAGTTCTTC
TRBJ1-2 TRBV24-1 NA NA CATSEPTGSHGYTF TGTGCCACCAGTGAACCCACAGGGTCTCATGGCTACACCTTC
TRBJ2-2 TRBV11-2 NA NA CASSFMGSGELFF TGTGCCAGCAGCTTTATGGGGTCCGGGGAGCTGTTTTTT
TRBJ1-5 TRBV15 many NA CATSSRANQPQHF TGTGCCACCAGCTCCAGGGCCAATCAGCCCCAGCATTTT
TRBJ2-3 TRBV6-2/TRBV6-3 few NA CASSYAVEVTQYF TGTGCCAGCAGTTATGCCGTGGAAGTTACGCAGTATTTT
TRBJ2-5 TRBV7-2 few NA CASSFRRTDGETQYF TGTGCCAGCAGCTTTAGGAGGACAGACGGAGAGACCCAGTACTTC
TRBJ2-1 TRBV5-1 many NA CASSLVAGLYNEQFF TGCGCCAGCAGCTTGGTGGCGGGGTTGTACAATGAGCAGTTCTTC
TRBJ2-5 TRBV10-3 many NA CAISEGTFQETQYF TGTGCCATCAGTGAGGGGACATTCCAAGAGACCCAGTACTTC